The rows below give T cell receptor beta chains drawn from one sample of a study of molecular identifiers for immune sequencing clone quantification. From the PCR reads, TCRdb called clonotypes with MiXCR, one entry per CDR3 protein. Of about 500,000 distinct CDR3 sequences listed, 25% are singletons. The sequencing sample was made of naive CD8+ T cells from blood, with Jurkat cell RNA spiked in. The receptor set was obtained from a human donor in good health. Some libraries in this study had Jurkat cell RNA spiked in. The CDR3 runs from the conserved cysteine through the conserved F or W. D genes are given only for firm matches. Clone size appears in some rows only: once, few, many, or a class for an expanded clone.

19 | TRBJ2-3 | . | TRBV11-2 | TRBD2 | CASSLTPRLAGTSTDTQYF | TGTGCCAGCAGCTTAACCCCCCGACTAGCGGGAACTAGCACAGATACGCAGTATTTT
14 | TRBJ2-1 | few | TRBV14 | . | CASSQRKVYNEQFF | TGTGCCAGCAGCCAAAGGAAGGTCTACAATGAGCAGTTCTTC
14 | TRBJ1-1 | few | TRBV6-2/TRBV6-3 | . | CASSDLGESSEAFF | TGTGCCAGCAGTGACTTGGGGGAATCCAGTGAAGCTTTCTTT
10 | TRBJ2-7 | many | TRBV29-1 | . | CSALSDEQYF | TGCAGCGCCCTCTCGGACGAGCAGTACTTC
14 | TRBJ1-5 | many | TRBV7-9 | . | CASSISEFNQPQHF | TGTGCCAGCAGCATCTCAGAGTTCAATCAGCCCCAGCATTTT
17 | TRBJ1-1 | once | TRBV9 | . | CASSVRGISPPDPEAFF | TGTGCCAGCAGCGTGCGAGGGATTTCGCCTCCGGATCCTGAAGCTTTCTTT
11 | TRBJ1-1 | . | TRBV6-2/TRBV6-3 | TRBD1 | CASHTTGEAFF | TGTGCCAGCCACACGACAGGGGAAGCTTTCTTT
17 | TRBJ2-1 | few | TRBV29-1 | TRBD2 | CSVEGLAGGPAYNEQFF | TGCAGCGTTGAAGGACTAGCGGGAGGGCCGGCCTACAATGAGCAGTTCTTC
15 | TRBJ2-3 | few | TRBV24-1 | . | CATSDFVQGRYTQYF | TGTGCCACCAGTGATTTTGTCCAGGGGCGATATACGCAGTATTTT
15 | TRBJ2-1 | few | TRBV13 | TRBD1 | CASSFYRDRGNEQFF | TGTGCCAGCAGCTTTTACCGGGACAGGGGTAATGAGCAGTTCTTC
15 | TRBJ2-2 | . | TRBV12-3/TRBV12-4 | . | CASRDTIMNTGELFF | TGTGCCAGCAGAGACACTATTATGAACACCGGGGAGCTGTTTTTT
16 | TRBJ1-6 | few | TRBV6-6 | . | CASTLVPGTRISSLHF | TGTGCCAGCACCCTCGTTCCGGGGACTCGAATTTCATCCCTCCACTTT
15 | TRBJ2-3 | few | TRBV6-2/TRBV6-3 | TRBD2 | CASSLRAGITDTQYF | TGTGCCAGCAGTTTAAGAGCGGGAATAACAGATACGCAGTATTTT
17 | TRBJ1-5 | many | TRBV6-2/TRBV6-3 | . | CASLEWTGPYSNQPQHF | TGTGCCAGCCTCGAATGGACGGGCCCCTATAGCAATCAGCCCCAGCATTTT
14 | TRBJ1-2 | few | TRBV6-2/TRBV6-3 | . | CASSYSGQLYGYTF | TGTGCCAGCAGTTACTCAGGACAGCTCTATGGCTACACCTTC
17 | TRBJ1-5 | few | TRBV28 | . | CASSLSGVRGSNQPQHF | TGTGCCAGCAGTTTATCCGGGGTAAGAGGTTCTAATCAGCCCCAGCATTTT
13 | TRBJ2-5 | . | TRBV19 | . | CASTSYGLETQYF | TGTGCCAGTACCTCATACGGGCTAGAGACCCAGTACTTC
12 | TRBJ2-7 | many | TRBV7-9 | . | CASSSFDNEQYF | TGTGCCAGCAGCTCGTTTGATAACGAGCAGTACTTC
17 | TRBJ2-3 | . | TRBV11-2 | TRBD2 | CASSSGTSGGFVDTQYF | TGTGCCAGCAGCTCGGGGACTAGCGGGGGGTTTGTGGATACGCAGTATTTT
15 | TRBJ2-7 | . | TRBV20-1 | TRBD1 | CSARDMGQGAREQYF | TGCAGTGCTAGAGATATGGGACAGGGGGCTAGAGAGCAGTACTTC
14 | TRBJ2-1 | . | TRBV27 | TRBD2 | CASREGLAGDEQFF | TGTGCCAGCAGGGAGGGACTAGCGGGCGATGAGCAGTTCTTC
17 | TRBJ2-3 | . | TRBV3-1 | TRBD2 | CASSPLTSGGAVDTQNF | TGTGCCAGCAGCCCCTTGACTAGCGGGGGGGCCGTAGATACGCAGAATTTT
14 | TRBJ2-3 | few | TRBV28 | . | CASSLSFGVDTQYF | TGTGCCAGCAGTTTATCGTTTGGTGTAGATACGCAGTATTTT
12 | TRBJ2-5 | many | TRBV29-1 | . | CSVENDEETQYF | TGCAGCGTTGAAAATGACGAAGAGACCCAGTACTTC
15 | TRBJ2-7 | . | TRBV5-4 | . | CASSLTGLSSYEQYF | TGTGCCAGCAGCTTGACGGGTCTCAGCTCCTACGAGCAGTACTTC
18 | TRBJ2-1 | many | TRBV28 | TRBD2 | CASSPTRLADYSYNEQFF | TGTGCCAGCAGTCCCACCCGACTAGCGGACTACTCCTACAATGAGCAGTTCTTC
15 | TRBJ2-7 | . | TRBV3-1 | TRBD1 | CASSLLGQGGHEQYF | TGTGCCAGCAGCCTGCTGGGACAGGGAGGCCACGAGCAGTACTTC
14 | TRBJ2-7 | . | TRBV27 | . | CASSLRRDSYEQYF | TGTGCCAGCAGTTTAAGGCGGGATTCCTACGAGCAGTACTTC
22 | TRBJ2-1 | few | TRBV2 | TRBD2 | CASSGTKSVLAGGRLYGVEQFF | TGTGCCAGCAGTGGAACAAAATCGGTACTAGCGGGGGGGCGCCTGTATGGGGTTGAGCAGTTCTTC
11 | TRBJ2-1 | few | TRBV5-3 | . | CASSSDSEQFF | TGTGCCAGCAGCTCCGACAGCGAGCAGTTCTTC
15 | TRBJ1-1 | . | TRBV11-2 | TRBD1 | CASSSPYRGQSEAFF | TGTGCCAGCAGCTCACCATACAGGGGGCAAAGTGAAGCTTTCTTT
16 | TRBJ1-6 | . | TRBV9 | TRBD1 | CASSVEGTAYSSPLHF | TGTGCCAGCAGCGTAGAAGGGACAGCCTATAGTTCACCCCTCCACTTT
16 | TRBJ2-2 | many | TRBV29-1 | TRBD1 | CSVEDQEQGDTGELFF | TGCAGCGTTGAAGATCAGGAACAGGGGGACACCGGGGAGCTGTTTTTT
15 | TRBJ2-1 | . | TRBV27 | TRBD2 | CASSILAGPYNEQFF | TGTGCCAGCAGTATTCTAGCGGGGCCCTACAATGAGCAGTTCTTC
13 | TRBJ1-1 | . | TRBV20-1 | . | CSAPGNWGTEAFF | TGCAGTGCCCCCGGGAACTGGGGCACTGAAGCTTTCTTT
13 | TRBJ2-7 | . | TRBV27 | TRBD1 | CASSAGQALEQYF | TGTGCCAGCAGTGCTGGACAGGCCCTCGAGCAGTACTTC
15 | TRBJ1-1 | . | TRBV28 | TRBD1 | CASSPRTGGFTGAFF | TGTGCCAGCAGTCCACGGACAGGGGGCTTCACTGGAGCTTTCTTT
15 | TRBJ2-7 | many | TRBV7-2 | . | CASSFYSGVTYEQYF | TGTGCCAGCAGCTTTTATTCCGGGGTTACCTACGAGCAGTACTTC
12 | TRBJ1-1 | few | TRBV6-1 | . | CASNLGITEAFF | TGTGCCAGCAATCTTGGGATAACTGAAGCTTTCTTT
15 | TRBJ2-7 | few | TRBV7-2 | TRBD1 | CASSPGTGNPYEQYF | TGTGCCAGCAGCCCCGGGACAGGGAATCCCTACGAGCAGTACTTC
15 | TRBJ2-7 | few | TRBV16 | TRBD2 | CASSQWGLVEYEQYF | TGTGCCAGCAGCCAATGGGGACTAGTTGAGTACGAGCAGTACTTC
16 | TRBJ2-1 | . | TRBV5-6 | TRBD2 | CASSLASGGYRDEQFF | TGTGCCAGCAGCTTGGCTAGCGGGGGATACCGGGATGAGCAGTTCTTC
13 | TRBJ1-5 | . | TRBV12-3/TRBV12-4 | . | CASSTERNQSQHF | TGTGCCAGCTCGACTGAACGCAATCAGTCCCAGCATTTT
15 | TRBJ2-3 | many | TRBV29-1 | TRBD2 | CSVEASGGFTDTQYF | TGCAGCGTTGAGGCTAGCGGGGGGTTCACAGATACGCAGTATTTT
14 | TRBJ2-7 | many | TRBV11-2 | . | CASSLAPSAYEQYF | TGTGCCAGCAGCTTAGCCCCGTCGGCCTACGAGCAGTACTTC
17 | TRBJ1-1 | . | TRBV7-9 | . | CASSSPTQRVVDTEAFF | TGCGCCAGCAGCTCCCCGACCCAAAGAGTGGTGGACACTGAAGCTTTCTTT
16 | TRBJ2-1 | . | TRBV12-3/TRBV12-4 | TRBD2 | CASSYVSGRENNEQFF | TGTGCCAGCAGTTATGTTAGCGGGAGGGAGAACAATGAGCAGTTCTTC
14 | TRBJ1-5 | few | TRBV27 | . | CASSLFRGDQPQHF | TGTGCCAGCAGTTTGTTCAGGGGAGATCAGCCCCAGCATTTT
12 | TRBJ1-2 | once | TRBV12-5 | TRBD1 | CASGTGLAGYTF | TGTGCTAGTGGGACAGGGCTCGCTGGCTACACCTTC
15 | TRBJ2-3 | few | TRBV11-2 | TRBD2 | CASSAGGISTDTQYF | TGTGCCAGCTCAGCGGGAGGGATTAGCACAGATACGCAGTATTTT
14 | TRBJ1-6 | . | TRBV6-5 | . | CASSYDSLNSPLHF | TGTGCCAGCAGTTACGACAGTCTTAATTCCCCCCTCCACTTT
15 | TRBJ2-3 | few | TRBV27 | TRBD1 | CASSFGQGGADTQYF | TGTGCCAGCAGTTTCGGACAGGGGGGAGCAGATACGCAGTATTTT
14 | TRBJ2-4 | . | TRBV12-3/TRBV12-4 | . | CASSFEGPGSIQYF | TGTGCCAGCAGTTTTGAAGGTCCCGGGAGCATTCAGTACTTC
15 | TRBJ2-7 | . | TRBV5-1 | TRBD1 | CASSWVTGEGYEQYF | TGCGCCAGCAGCTGGGTCACAGGGGAAGGTTACGAGCAGTACTTC
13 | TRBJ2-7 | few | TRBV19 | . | CASSETPTYEQYF | TGTGCCAGTAGTGAGACCCCCACCTACGAGCAGTACTTC
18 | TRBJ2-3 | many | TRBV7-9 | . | CASSLAGFGGEWTDTQYF | TGTGCCAGCAGCTTAGCGGGTTTCGGGGGCGAGTGGACAGATACGCAGTATTTT